Sequencing of this T cell receptor (beta chain) was carried out in a study of T cells in Graves' hyperthyroidism and ophthalmopathy. The CDR3 runs 14 residues. V gave up 2 bases and J gave up 0 bases, with 10 bases separating them. Per the germline V gene, CDR1 is DFQATT and CDR2 is SNEGSKA (reference sequence). Stable Graves' hyperthyroidism denoted no ophthalmopathy progression over 18 months. Patients aged 18 to 65 had newly diagnosed hyperthyroidism lasting under 2 months. Lactation, pregnancy, other autoimmune disease or uncontrolled infection excluded patients. Isolation of PBMCs was performed on around 10 ml fresh peripheral blood. The investigators amplified TCR beta CDR3 regions from RNA transcripts. The TCR CDR3 was amplified in a first-round RT-PCR using the HTBI primer set. TCRdb used MiXCR to reprocess the multiplex PCR reads, holding one entry per CDR3 protein. Here the sample spans about 290,000 distinct CDR3 sequences, 16% being singletons.

This chain connects TRBV20-1 to TRBJ1-1, with a tentative D call TRBD1 (5 bases). The sequence derives from a man aged 30-40 years with Graves' hyperthyroidism. What was sequenced was blood. The CDR3 DNA is TGCAGTGCTAGAAAGGGGTCGGTGAACACTGAAGCTTTCTTT. This gives the protein CSARKGSVNTEAFF.